This T cell receptor beta chain was obtained from a study of PD-1 blockade in classical Hodgkin lymphoma. Study outcomes and limitations: Complete responders entered with baseline diversity on par with newly diagnosed patients, the results showed.

Trimming at V came to 5 bases and at J to 4 bases, leaving 11 bases not matched to a gene. Germline assignment: CDR1 SEHNR and CDR2 FQNEAQ (reference sequence). The CDR3 runs 17 residues. With respect to this clone: Its antigen is not identified.

The method was immunoSEQ multiplex PCR; TCRdb's version includes in-frame clones alone and lacks a portion of them. The sample contains 150,000 or so clones, approximately 80% of which appear only once. All patients experienced relapse after autologous stem cell transplantation, and brentuximab vedotin exposure was variable. The sample was peripheral blood mononuclear cells (PBMCs), taken before the second cycle of nivolumab. This chain joins TRBV7-9 and TRBJ2-5; 12 nucleotides agree with TRBD2. This clonotype originated in a human donor with classical Hodgkin lymphoma. CDR3 protein: CASSIGLAGQIAETQYF. The CDR3 DNA reads TGTGCCAGCAGCATCGGACTAGCGGGACAGATCGCAGAGACCCAGTACTTC.